The 27 T cell receptor beta chains reported below all come from one sample, sequenced in a study of PD-1 blockade in classical Hodgkin lymphoma. Exposure to brentuximab vedotin varied, and each patient had relapsed following autologous stem cell transplantation. The protocol was immunoSEQ multiplex PCR, while the TCRdb copy is restricted to in-frame clones and leaves out a portion. The sample includes about 41,000 clones, over 70% of them seen just once. The sequenced sample was peripheral blood mononuclear cells (PBMCs), obtained at baseline. The receptors derive from a human donor with classical Hodgkin lymphoma.

Only one count was recorded for this clone. The chain recombines TRBV6-4 with TRBJ2-2; D may be TRBD1 (6 bases). The length of the CDR3 is 16 residues. Germline values: CDR1 MRHNA, CDR2 SNTAGT. V lost 0 bases to trimming and J lost 4 bases, with 12 bases between them. In DNA form, the CDR3 reads TGTGCCAGCAGTGACTCGAAACAGGGAGCCACCGGGGAGCTGTTTTTT. Protein sequence: CASSDSKQGATGELFF.

The chain has TRBV14 and TRBJ1-1; D ambiguous. Germline CDR1 and CDR2: SGHDN and FVKESK. V was shortened by 0 bases and J by 0 bases, with 8 bases between the two germline ends. The CDR3 sequence is 15 residues long. In nucleotides, the CDR3 is TGTGCCAGCAGCCAAGAACCGGCGGTGAACACTGAAGCTTTCTTT. Amino acids: CASSQEPAVNTEAFF.

The chain joins TRBV6-5 to TRBJ2-7, with unresolved D. The V gene's germline CDR1 is MNHEY and CDR2 SVGAGI. The CDR3 totals 14 residues. Trimming left V 2 bases short and J 0 bases short, with 8 bases between. The CDR3: CASSYGGVSYEQYF. In DNA, the CDR3 is TGTGCCAGCAGTTACGGCGGAGTCTCCTACGAGCAGTACTTC.

The chain couples TRBV12-2 to TRBJ2-3; TRBD1, as called in the table, went unchecked against the DNA. TRBV12-2 is an annotated pseudogene. The CDR3 has 13 residues. The CDR3 region is CASRATGSDTQYF. CDR3 sequence (DNA): TGTGCAAGTCGCGCAACAGGGAGCGATACGCAGTATTTT.

The chain carries TRBV19 and TRBJ2-3, with unresolved D. The CDR3 consists of 11 residues. The V and J ends lost 11 bases and 2 bases respectively, with 8 bases between them. Germline values: CDR1 LNHDA, CDR2 SQIVND (reference sequence). In DNA, the CDR3 is TGTGCCTGCTCAAACACAGATACGCAGTATTTT. This translates into CACSNTDTQYF.

This chain connects TRBV28 to TRBJ2-3; D unresolved. The germline CDR1 and CDR2 sequences are MDHEN and SYDVKM. V shed 2 bases and J shed 9 bases, with 6 bases lying between them. The CDR3 sequence is 11 residues long. The DNA for the CDR3 is TGTGCCAGCAGTTTACAAGCGACGCAGTATTTT. Translation gives CASSLQATQYF.

This chain joins TRBV11-2 and TRBJ1-3, with 7 bases aligning to TRBD1. Per the germline V gene, CDR1 is SGHAT and CDR2 is FQNNGV. The ends lost 6 bases at V and 1 base at J; junction bases unmatched: 6. CDR3 length equals 15 residues. The CDR3 DNA is TGTGCCAGCAGACGGACAGGCGGGTCTGGAAACACCATATATTTT. It specifies CASRRTGGSGNTIYF.

This clone was detected only once. The rearrangement uses TRBV28 and TRBJ2-1, with 11 bases identical to TRBD2. The germline CDR1 and CDR2 sequences are MDHEN and SYDVKM. Trimming removed 6 bases from V and 6 bases from J; junction bases left unmatched: 13. The CDR3 loop spans 17 amino acids. This CDR3 reads CASSYHTSGSFSNEQFF. CDR3 sequence (DNA): TGTGCCAGCAGCTATCATACTAGCGGGAGCTTTTCCAATGAGCAGTTCTTC. Filled out from reference TRBV28 and TRBJ2-1, the complete variable domain reads DVKVTQSSRYLVKRTGEKVFLECVQDMDHENMFWYRQDPGLGLRLIYFSYDVKMKEKGDIPEGYSVSREKKERFSLILESASTNQTSMYLCASSYHTSGSFSNEQFFGPGTRLTVL.

This sequence joins TRBV18 and TRBJ2-7; TRBD1 matches at 10 bases. The trim removed 6 bases at V and 2 bases at J, leaving 4 bases unmatched. This CDR3 has 14 residues. Per the germline V gene, CDR1 is KGHSH and CDR2 is LQKENI. The CDR3 coding sequence is TGTGCCAGCTCTCTCGGGACAGGGGCCTACGAGCAGTACTTC. Translating gives CASSLGTGAYEQYF.

The chain carries TRBV7-9 and TRBJ2-7; 10 nucleotides agree with TRBD1. The V gene's germline CDR1 is SEHNR and CDR2 FQNEAQ (reference sequence). V gave up 10 bases and J gave up 7 bases; unmatched junction bases: 7. This CDR3 has 12 amino acids. The CDR3 reads CATEGQGYEQYF. CDR3 sequence (DNA): TGTGCCACTGAGGGACAGGGGTATGAGCAGTACTTC.

V and J are TRBV6-6 and TRBJ2-7; the D is unclear. The CDR3 has 13 residues. The V gene's germline CDR1 is MNHNY and CDR2 SVGAGI (reference sequence). Trimming removed 3 bases from V and 2 bases from J, with 8 bases in between. The CDR3 region is CASSYGKAYEQYF. The CDR3 region has the DNA TGTGCCAGCAGTTATGGCAAAGCCTACGAGCAGTACTTC.

This chain uses TRBV28 with TRBJ1-2, with a weak D call TRBD1 (6 bases). Per germline, CDR1 MDHEN and CDR2 SYDVKM. This CDR3 contains 13 residues. V dropped 3 bases and J dropped 8 bases, with 13 bases sitting between them. CDR3 in amino acids: CASSFNRAGGYTF. The DNA of the CDR3 is TGTGCCAGCAGTTTTAACAGGGCGGGCGGCTACACCTTC.

The V call is TRBV7-8, the J call TRBJ1-4, with 9 bases lining up with TRBD1. Per germline, CDR1 SGHVS and CDR2 FQNEAQ. The CDR3 runs to 15 residues. Trimming cost V 1 base and J 10 bases; bases outside gene matches: 7. CDR3 nucleotide sequence: TGTGCCAGCAGCTTAGATCAGGGACAGGGTACAAAACTGTTTTTT. Translation: CASSLDQGQGTKLFF. The full variable domain, rest sourced from reference TRBV7-8 and TRBJ1-4, is GAGVSQSPRYKVAKRGQDVALRCDPISGHVSLFWYQQALGQGPEFLTYFQNEAQLDKSGLPSDRFFAERPEGSVSTLKIQRTQQEDSAVYLCASSLDQGQGTKLFFGSGTQLSVL.

The CDR3 here is CASSEEIQGVSNYGYTF. For the CDR3, the DNA is TGTGCCAGCAGTGAAGAGATTCAGGGGGTAAGCAACTATGGCTACACCTTC. This chain uses TRBV6-1 with TRBJ1-2; 7 bases agree with TRBD1. This CDR3 has 17 amino acids. V shed 1 base and J 2 bases; nucleotides not matched to a gene: 10. Per germline, CDR1 MNHNS and CDR2 SASEGT.

The genes are TRBV27 and TRBJ2-5; 7 nucleotides match TRBD2. This CDR3 has 16 amino acids. Looked up from germline, CDR1 is MNHEY and CDR2 is SMNVEV (reference sequence). V gave up 5 bases and J gave up 1 base; unmatched junction bases: 10. CDR3 residues: CASSPWGREAQETQYF. CDR3 nucleotides: TGTGCCAGCAGTCCATGGGGCCGGGAGGCCCAAGAGACCCAGTACTTC.

In this sample, this clone turned up once. The V and J genes are TRBV7-2 and TRBJ2-3; 8 bases agree with TRBD2. Germline V gene data show CDR1 as SGHTA and CDR2 as FQGNSA. V gave up 5 bases and J gave up 4 bases; unmatched junction bases: 5. The CDR3 spans 14 residues. CDR3 amino acids: CASSISGSADTQYF. The CDR3 nucleotides read TGTGCCAGCAGCATCAGCGGGAGCGCAGATACGCAGTATTTT.

The CDR3 protein is CASSKQVEQYF. The CDR3 bases are TGTGCCAGCAGCAAACAGGTCGAGCAGTACTTC. The chain employs TRBV7-9 and TRBJ2-7, with D perhaps matching TRBD1 (5 bases). With 5 bases removed from V and 6 bases from J, the gap between germline ends came to 8 bases. The CDR3 runs 11 residues. Germline assignment: CDR1 SEHNR and CDR2 FQNEAQ (reference sequence).

The genes are TRBV6-1 and TRBJ2-7, with unresolved D. Germline V gives CDR1 MNHNS, CDR2 SASEGT. The CDR3 has 11 amino acids. V was clipped by 2 bases and J by 5 bases, with 4 bases between them. CDR3 DNA sequence: TGTGCCAGCAGTGAAATCCACGAGCAGTACTTC. As protein: CASSEIHEQYF.

The genes are TRBV7-2 and TRBJ2-1, with no clear D. This CDR3 has 13 residues. Germline V gene lookup returns CDR1 SGHTA and CDR2 FQGNSA. V was shortened by 2 bases and J by 9 bases, with 11 bases between the two germline ends. The CDR3, as DNA: TGTGCCAGCAGCTTATATAGTAAGGGTGAGCAGTTCTTC. Residues: CASSLYSKGEQFF.

V usage is TRBV29-1 and J usage is TRBJ2-3; unclear D gene. The CDR3 loop spans 13 amino acids. Trimming shortened V by 7 bases and J by 3 bases, and 14 bases separated the two germline ends. Looked up from germline, CDR1 is SQVTM and CDR2 is ANQGSEA. CDR3 region: CSARLVGTDTQYF. The CDR3 DNA reads TGCAGCGCCCGACTGGTGGGTACAGATACGCAGTATTTT.

The chain links TRBV6-1 to TRBJ1-2, with D uncertain. V lost 2 bases and J 10 bases, leaving 11 bases between the germline ends. This CDR3 spans 12 amino acids. CDR1 and CDR2 from the germline V gene are MNHNS and SASEGT. CDR3 nucleotide sequence: TGTGCCAGCAGTGAAAACGGATACGACTACACCTTC. The encoded protein is CASSENGYDYTF.

The chain links TRBV6-6 to TRBJ2-7, with 9 bases aligning to TRBD2. This CDR3 spans 15 amino acids. Germline assignment: CDR1 MNHNY and CDR2 SVGAGI (reference sequence). V was clipped by 2 bases and J by 0 bases; unmatched bases: 2. The CDR3 DNA reads as TGTGCCAGCAGTTACCGGCGGGAGGGCTCCTACGAGCAGTACTTC. The encoded protein is CASSYRREGSYEQYF.

V is TRBV28 and J is TRBJ1-2, with 8 bases lining up with TRBD1. Trimming took 6 bases from V and 0 from J; bases not matched to a gene: 6. Germline loops: CDR1 MDHEN, CDR2 SYDVKM. This CDR3 contains 15 residues. As DNA, the CDR3 is TGTGCCAGCAGCCGAGGGACAGGAACTAACTATGGCTACACCTTC. As protein: CASSRGTGTNYGYTF.

The genes are TRBV19 and TRBJ1-5; D uncertain. The germline V gene has CDR1 LNHDA and CDR2 SQIVND (reference sequence). The CDR3 length is 16 residues. V shed 6 bases and J shed 0 bases, with 15 bases lying between them. Here the CDR3 reads CASSPPGGNSNQPQHF. In DNA, the CDR3 is TGTGCCAGTAGCCCCCCTGGTGGGAATAGCAATCAGCCCCAGCATTTT.

The CDR3 DNA is TGTGCCAGCAGCCCCCGGGAAGCGGGAGGGCGTATTGCTTCCTACGAGCAGTACTTC. This sequence encodes CASSPREAGGRIASYEQYF. The rearrangement joins TRBV7-2 to TRBJ2-7; TRBD2 matches at 10 bases. Germline V lookup: CDR1 SGHTA, CDR2 FQGNSA. With V trimmed by 5 bases and J by 1 base, 17 bases remained unmatched. The CDR3 is 19 amino acids.

The genes are TRBV19 and TRBJ2-1; possibly TRBD2 for D (5 bases). The CDR3 extends over 14 amino acids. Trimming took 2 bases from V and 8 from J, leaving 13 bases between them. Looked up from germline, CDR1 is LNHDA and CDR2 is SQIVND (reference sequence). CDR3 sequence: CASSIRLSIDEQFF. Here the CDR3 DNA reads TGTGCCAGTAGTATAAGACTATCCATCGATGAGCAGTTCTTC.

J is TRBJ2-7 and V is TRBV5-1; D possibly corresponds to TRBD2 (5 bases). Trimming cost V 5 bases and J 0 bases, with 9 bases left between them. The V gene's germline CDR1 is SGHRS and CDR2 YFSETQ. The CDR3 extends over 13 amino acids. This CDR3 is CASRAVSSYEQYF. The CDR3 nucleotides read TGCGCCAGCAGAGCGGTAAGCTCCTACGAGCAGTACTTC.